A single sample is the source of the 29 T cell receptor beta chains below, sequenced in a study of shared clonotypes between healthy human individuals. The data were produced by immunoSEQ multiplex PCR, yet TCRdb's version contains in-frame clones alone and is incomplete. The table includes some 2,000,000 clones, approximately 95% detected once. The specimen was naive CD4+ T cells sorted from blood. Subset reported: CD45RA+ positively selected. These receptors originate from a man aged 18 to 35 in good health.

This chain links TRBV6-7 with TRBJ1-4; a weak D match, TRBD1 (5 bases). TRBV6-7 is an ORF, and what it does is uncertain. V lost 2 bases to trimming and J lost 0 bases, with 16 bases between them. This CDR3 has 18 amino acids. The CDR3: CASSYILPTDATNEKLFF. The CDR3 DNA follows: TGTGCCAGCAGTTACATACTACCGACAGATGCAACTAATGAAAAACTGTTTTTT.

The chain joins TRBV30 to TRBJ1-1; D is possibly TRBD1 (6 bases). The CDR3 covers 16 residues. The germline V gene has CDR1 GTSNPN and CDR2 SVGIG (reference sequence). Trimming cost V 3 bases and J 1 base, with 18 bases left between them. The CDR3 DNA is TGTGCCTGGAGCAGAAAAACCGGGACAAAGAACACTGAAGCTTTCTTT. Translation: CAWSRKTGTKNTEAFF.

This clone was observed a single time. This chain connects TRBV5-1 to TRBJ1-3, with D perhaps TRBD1 (5 bases). V was cut by 4 bases and J by 4 bases, with 15 bases left in between. Per the germline V gene, CDR1 is SGHRS and CDR2 is YFSETQ. This CDR3 contains 15 residues. CDR3 DNA: TGCGCCAGCAGCACTACCGGGACGAGAGGAAACACCATATATTTT. This gives the protein CASSTTGTRGNTIYF. Full variable domain (missing parts from reference TRBV5-1 and TRBJ1-3): KAGVTQTPRYLIKTRGQQVTLSCSPISGHRSVSWYQQTPGQGLQFLFEYFSETQRNKGNFPGRFSGRQFSNSRSEMNVSTLELGDSALYLCASSTTGTRGNTIYFGEGSWLTVV.

The gene calls are TRBV11-2 and TRBJ1-4; 8 positions match TRBD1. The germline CDR1 and CDR2 sequences are SGHAT and FQNNGV. The CDR3 length is 15 residues. J was trimmed by 4 bases and V by 2 bases; bases with no gene match: 3. CDR3 loop: CASSLSGQGNEKLFF. For the CDR3, the DNA is TGTGCCAGCAGCTTAAGTGGACAGGGTAATGAAAAACTGTTTTTT.

This chain uses TRBV9 with TRBJ1-2; D gene ambiguous. This CDR3 comprises 15 residues. Germline V gives CDR1 SGDLS, CDR2 YYNGEE. V was trimmed by 0 bases and J by 3 bases, leaving 12 bases between them. The CDR3 bases are TGTGCCAGCAGCGTAGAACTGCGGGTGGACTATGGCTACACCTTC. Residues: CASSVELRVDYGYTF.

V and J are TRBV14 and TRBJ2-2, with 13 bases that match TRBD2. CDR3 length equals 18 residues. V shed 3 bases, J shed 6 bases, and the junction held 10 bases outside the gene matches. CDR1 is SGHDN, CDR2 FVKESK, per germline. CDR3 nucleotide sequence: TGTGCCAGCAGCCACCCGAAAGGACTAGCGGGAGTGTCCGGGGAGCTGTTTTTT. Translated, it gives CASSHPKGLAGVSGELFF.

This chain connects TRBV11-3 to TRBJ2-3; 8 bases fit TRBD1. The CDR3 loop spans 14 amino acids. V was pared by 4 bases and J by 3 bases, with 3 bases of the junction left unmatched. Germline values: CDR1 SGHNT, CDR2 YENEEA. The CDR3 region is CASSSQGATDTQYF. Written as DNA, the CDR3 is TGTGCCAGCAGCTCTCAGGGGGCTACAGATACGCAGTATTTT.

The CDR3 region has the DNA TGTGCCAGCAGCCAAGGTAGCGGGGGGGCCTACGAGCAGTACTTC. Protein sequence: CASSQGSGGAYEQYF. The chain is built from TRBV4-2 and TRBJ2-7, with TRBD2 matching over 11 bases. Germline CDR1 is LGHNA and CDR2 is YNFKEQ. Germline trimming cut 1 base from V and 2 bases from J; bases unmatched to any gene: 1. CDR3 length equals 15 residues.

J is TRBJ2-7 and V is TRBV9; 7 positions match TRBD2. The CDR3 is 15 amino acids. Germline V gene lookup returns CDR1 SGDLS and CDR2 YYNGEE. With V trimmed by 4 bases and J by 3 bases, 10 bases remained unmatched. The DNA for the CDR3 is TGTGCCAGCAGCCCTAGCGGAGAGGCAGTCTACGAGCAGTACTTC. It translates to CASSPSGEAVYEQYF.

The chain couples TRBV27 to TRBJ1-2; TRBD1 might be the D (6 bases). V was clipped by 5 bases and J by 8 bases, with 21 bases between them. Germline CDR1 MNHEY, CDR2 SMNVEV (reference sequence). This CDR3 is built from 15 residues. CDR3 sequence: CASSRLWTAERGYTF. The CDR3 region has the DNA TGTGCCAGCAGTCGCCTATGGACAGCGGAGAGGGGCTACACCTTC.

J is TRBJ2-5 and V is TRBV27; D remains ambiguous. The CDR3 contains 16 residues. Trimming removed 6 bases at V and 2 bases at J, with 19 bases between. Germline values: CDR1 MNHEY, CDR2 SMNVEV (reference sequence). CDR3 DNA sequence: TGTGCCAGCAGCCCCCGAGGTAGCCGAAGGCAAGAGACCCAGTACTTC. Translated: CASSPRGSRRQETQYF.

As regards this clone: The junction departs from the called germline gene at one end, perhaps through a read error. The genes are TRBV9 and TRBJ2-1; D may match TRBD1 or TRBD2 (5 bases each). The germline CDR1 and CDR2 sequences are SGDLS and YYNGEE. This CDR3 spans 14 amino acids. The DNA for the CDR3 is TGTGCCAGTAGCGATGATGGGGCCAACAATGAGCAGTTCTTC. Translation: CASSDDGANNEQFF.

The chain is built from TRBV4-2 and TRBJ2-1; the match to TRBD2 covers 8 bases. Germline CDR1 and CDR2: LGHNA and YNFKEQ. The CDR3 totals 13 residues. V trimming: 4 bases; J trimming: 7 bases; junction bases outside the gene matches: 3. The CDR3 DNA follows: TGTGCCAGCAGCCCTCGACTAGCGAATGAGCAGTTCTTC. Protein sequence: CASSPRLANEQFF.

The chain employs TRBV30 and TRBJ2-3; D perhaps matches TRBD1 (6 bases). The CDR3 extends over 13 amino acids. Per the germline V gene, CDR1 is GTSNPN and CDR2 is SVGIG (reference sequence). The V gene lost 7 bases and the J gene lost 0 bases, with 11 bases spanning the gap. DNA of the CDR3: TGTGCCTCCATGCAGGGGAGCACAGATACGCAGTATTTT. Translating gives CASMQGSTDTQYF. Combining the CDR3 with reference TRBV30 and TRBJ2-3 gives the whole variable domain SQTIHQWPATLVQPVGSPLSLECTVEGTSNPNLYWYRQAAGRGLQLLFYSVGIGQISSEVPQNLSASRPQDRQFILSSKKLLLSDSGFYLCASMQGSTDTQYFGPGTRLTVL.

This chain connects TRBV14 to TRBJ2-5; D gene unclear. Trimming took off 7 bases at V and 4 bases at J, with 13 bases between the two ends. CDR3 size: 13 residues. Germline values: CDR1 SGHDN, CDR2 FVKESK. This CDR3 reads CASTPLGIETQYF. The DNA for the CDR3 is TGTGCCAGCACCCCGTTAGGGATAGAGACCCAGTACTTC.

V is TRBV10-3 and J is TRBJ2-7; a weak D match, TRBD2 (5 bases). This CDR3 has 15 residues. CDR1 is ENHRY and CDR2 is SYGVKD in the germline V gene. The V end was cut by 0 bases, the J end by 2 bases, with 11 bases between. The CDR3 DNA sequence: TGTGCCATCAGTGAGTCGACCGGGGAAACCTACGAGCAGTACTTC. It specifies CAISESTGETYEQYF.

Only one count was recorded for this clone. The chain combines TRBV25-1 with TRBJ1-3, with TRBD1 identical over 8 bases. Germline assignment: CDR1 MGHDK and CDR2 SYGVNS. V was pared by 3 bases and J by 2 bases, with 3 bases of the junction left unmatched. The CDR3 is 15 residues long. DNA for the CDR3: TGTGCCAGCAGTGACTCAGGGGGCACTGGAAACACCATATATTTT. Translated: CASSDSGGTGNTIYF.

CDR3 amino acids: CASSQGVLGTLNSYEQYF. Written as DNA, the CDR3 is TGCGCCAGCAGCCAAGGTGTCTTGGGGACACTTAACTCCTACGAGCAGTACTTC. The chain joins TRBV4-1 to TRBJ2-7; D might be TRBD1 (6 bases). The CDR3 runs 18 residues. Germline loops: CDR1 MGHRA, CDR2 YSYEKL. Trimming removed 1 base from V and 0 bases from J, with 19 bases in between.

The rearrangement links TRBV11-2 to TRBJ2-2; no firm D call. The V gene's germline CDR1 is SGHAT and CDR2 FQNNGV. V shed 6 bases and J shed 0 bases, with 14 bases lying between them. The CDR3 extends over 16 amino acids. This chain's CDR3 is CASRSVGATNTGELFF. The CDR3 nucleotides are TGTGCCAGCAGAAGCGTCGGAGCGACGAACACCGGGGAGCTGTTTTTT.

The V gene is TRBV19, the J gene TRBJ2-2; no clear D. Germline V lookup: CDR1 LNHDA, CDR2 SQIVND (reference sequence). The V end lost 6 bases, the J end lost 7 bases, and 12 bases lay between the germline ends. CDR3 length: 13 amino acids. This CDR3 is CASRLILGGELFF. DNA of the CDR3: TGTGCCAGTAGATTGATATTAGGCGGGGAGCTGTTTTTT.

As concerns this clone: The sample holds other DNA sequences that translate to the same CDR3. This rearrangement joins TRBV30 to TRBJ2-7; D gene unclear. Germline CDR1 GTSNPN, CDR2 SVGIG (reference sequence). The CDR3 runs to 11 residues. V gave up 6 bases and J gave up 0 bases, with 6 bases separating them. CDR3 loop: CACRVSYEQYF. CDR3 DNA: TGTGCCTGTCGCGTCTCCTACGAGCAGTACTTC.

V gene TRBV29-1 combines with J gene TRBJ2-6; the D is unclear. CDR1 SQVTM and CDR2 ANQGSEA come from the germline V gene. CDR3 length: 12 residues. V lost 6 bases and J 4 bases, leaving 7 bases between the germline ends. The CDR3 nucleotides are TGCAGCGTAGCCGTGGGGGCCAACGTCCTGACTTTC. Its translation is CSVAVGANVLTF.

This chain links TRBV7-9 with TRBJ2-3, with a weak D call TRBD2 (6 bases). V was cut by 1 base and J by 4 bases, with 9 bases left in between. The germline gives CDR1 SEHNR, CDR2 FQNEAQ (reference sequence). CDR3 length: 14 amino acids. This chain's CDR3 is CASSLGTGADTQYF. Written as DNA, the CDR3 is TGTGCCAGCAGCTTAGGAACGGGAGCAGATACGCAGTATTTT.

V is TRBV29-1 and J is TRBJ1-1, with 10 bases identical to TRBD1. The germline gives CDR1 SQVTM, CDR2 ANQGSEA. CDR3 length: 12 amino acids. Trimming took 5 bases from V and 6 from J; bases not matched to a gene: 3. The CDR3 region has the DNA TGCAGCGTTTCCGGGACAGGGGCTGAAGCTTTCTTT. Protein: CSVSGTGAEAFF.

This clone was seen once. For the CDR3, the DNA is TGTGCCAGCAGCCCCGGACCTGGAAACACCATATATTTT. It specifies CASSPGPGNTIYF. The chain couples TRBV7-3 to TRBJ1-3; D ambiguous. The V end lost 5 bases, the J end lost 2 bases, and 7 bases lay between the germline ends. CDR1 and CDR2 from the germline V gene are SGHTA and FQGTGA. The CDR3 runs to 13 residues.

This chain joins TRBV5-6 and TRBJ2-5; weak D call: TRBD1 (5 bases). This CDR3 has 13 residues. Germline CDR1 reads SGHDT; CDR2 reads YYEEEE. Deletions cut 5 bases from V and 2 bases from J, with 10 bases between. CDR3 amino acids: CASSDRNQETQYF. DNA for the CDR3: TGTGCCAGCAGTGACAGAAATCAAGAGACCCAGTACTTC.

The gene calls are TRBV28 and TRBJ2-7; no firm D call. Germline assignment: CDR1 MDHEN and CDR2 SYDVKM. This CDR3 comprises 14 residues. Trimming stripped 2 bases from V and 5 bases from J, with 13 bases between. The CDR3 sequence is CASSLDLRSDEQYF. Written as DNA, the CDR3 is TGTGCCAGCAGTTTAGACCTGAGGTCTGACGAGCAGTACTTC.

The rearrangement joins TRBV30 to TRBJ1-4; possibly TRBD1 for D (6 bases). This CDR3 is built from 14 residues. V was cut by 5 bases and J by 10 bases, with 20 bases left in between. Germline V CDR1 and CDR2: GTSNPN, SVGIG (reference sequence). DNA for the CDR3: TGTGCCTGGCAGATCAGGGGTTCGGTCGGAAAACTGTTTTTT. It specifies CAWQIRGSVGKLFF.

The V call is TRBV4-1, the J call TRBJ2-2; D possibly corresponds to TRBD2 (5 bases). Germline CDR1 MGHRA, CDR2 YSYEKL. This CDR3 is 15 amino acids long. V was trimmed by 2 bases and J by 6 bases, leaving 13 bases between them. The CDR3 DNA follows: TGCGCCAGCAGCCAAACAAATCGGGGTGCCGGGGAGCTGTTTTTT. This sequence encodes CASSQTNRGAGELFF.